This TCR beta chain comes out of a study of vaccination and CD4 T cells after COVID-19. Turning to the study itself: Investigators drew the post-COVID samples a median approximately 100 days after diagnosis, with a range of 35 to 161.

Cultured CD4+ T cell DNA was sequenced using the Oncomine TCR Beta short-read assay. MiXCR, applied by TCRdb to the PCR reads, yields one record per CDR3 protein. The repertoire holds approximately 16,000 distinct CDR3 sequences, with less than 60% as singletons. The treatment is: approximately nine-day PBMC culture with coronavirus spike peptide pools or control peptides (ViraFEST assay). Under the ViraFEST approach, antigen-specific T cells were expanded with peptide pools and TCRs subsequently sequenced. The V gene lost 7 bases and the J gene lost 3 bases, with 19 bases spanning the gap. Germline V gene sequence: CDR1 MNHEY, CDR2 SMNVEV (reference sequence). CDR3 length: 15 amino acids. Points on this clonotype: What it binds is unknown.

Sequenced: CD4+ T cells from blood, cultured in vitro. This chain joins TRBV27 and TRBJ2-7, with D maybe TRBD2 (5 bases). This TCR was sampled from a human donor who had recovered from COVID-19. The CDR3 sequence: CASNERAGVGYEQYF. The CDR3 bases are TGTGCCAGCAATGAGCGAGCCGGGGTTGGCTACGAGCAGTACTTC.